The present entry profiles one T cell receptor beta chain with its context. The antigen is undetermined. This entry belongs to a study of T cell responses to AZD1222 COVID-19 vaccine. General study findings and limits: Vaccination with two AZD1222 doses was followed by a rise in Spike-specific TCR breadth and depth. Clonal diversity may have been underestimated in mostly white British donors. It was only 6 or 7 AZD1222 recipients who were seropositive at baseline.

Sequenced by immunoSEQ multiplex PCR; TCRdb stores in-frame clones only, minus some. The table has 95,000 to 150,000 clones, about 92% seen once. Germline CDR1 MNHEY, CDR2 SMNVEV (reference sequence). Trimming stripped 6 bases from V and 7 bases from J, with 15 bases between. This CDR3 has 13 residues. The TCR sequence derives from an adult who received the AZD1222 COVID-19 vaccine. V and J are TRBV27 and TRBJ1-1; D perhaps matches TRBD1 (5 bases). The sequences come from peripheral blood, collected 28 days after the second AZD1222 dose. The DNA of the CDR3 is TGTGCCAGCAGCAGGGTTTCCAGTGGTGAAGCTTTCTTT. Residues: CASSRVSSGEAFF.